These 19 T cell receptor beta chains originate from one sample sequenced in a study of blood T cell repertoires in COVID-19. Measured with immunoSEQ multiplex PCR; TCRdb has only the in-frame clones, and not every one. In the table there are 250,000 to 300,000 clones, around 88% of which are singletons. Material for sequencing was peripheral blood. These receptors all stem from a man aged 35 to 55 with acute or convalescent COVID-19.

This chain connects TRBV6-5 to TRBJ2-7; D not resolved. V shed 4 bases and J shed 3 bases, with 4 bases lying between them. The CDR3 contains 11 residues. Per the germline V gene, CDR1 is MNHEY and CDR2 is SVGAGI. CDR3 in amino acids: CASSSLYEQYF. The CDR3 DNA sequence: TGTGCCAGCAGTTCTCTCTACGAGCAGTACTTC.

The rearrangement uses TRBV7-8 and TRBJ1-1; D gene unclear. The CDR3 is 14 residues long. CDR1 and CDR2 (germline): SGHVS, FQNEAQ. V was pared by 2 bases and J by 6 bases, with 13 bases between. The CDR3 DNA reads as TGTGCCAGCAGCTTATCGGGAGGGAAGGCTGAAGCTTTCTTT. Protein sequence: CASSLSGGKAEAFF.

V is TRBV28 and J is TRBJ2-7, with TRBD2 identical over 10 bases. The germline CDR1 and CDR2 sequences are MDHEN and SYDVKM. Trimming removed 6 bases from V and 4 bases from J; junction bases left unmatched: 12. CDR3 size: 16 residues. For the CDR3, the DNA is TGTGCCAGCAGGTCTACTAGCGGGGACAAACCTTACGAGCAGTACTTC. Protein sequence: CASRSTSGDKPYEQYF.

This chain connects TRBV6-4 to TRBJ1-5; 9 bases are a match to TRBD1. V was pared by 0 bases and J by 2 bases, with 14 bases of the junction left unmatched. In germline, CDR1 is MRHNA, CDR2 SNTAGT. This CDR3 comprises 20 residues. CDR3 nucleotide sequence: TGTGCCAGCAGTGACTCAACCGGGACAGGGAGGTGGAATGGCAATCAGCCCCAGCATTTT. Protein sequence: CASSDSTGTGRWNGNQPQHF.

The J gene is TRBJ2-2, the V gene TRBV4-1; TRBD2 matches at 13 bases. CDR1 and CDR2 (germline): MGHRA, YSYEKL. With V trimmed by 3 bases and J by 6 bases, 4 bases remained unmatched. The CDR3 totals 16 residues. The CDR3 nucleotides read TGCGCCAGCAGCCATTATGGGACTAGCGGGGCCGGGGAGCTGTTTTTT. It is translated as CASSHYGTSGAGELFF.

This rearrangement joins TRBV30 to TRBJ2-1, with 7 positions matching TRBD2. The length of the CDR3 is 17 residues. J gave up 0 bases and V 7 bases, and 15 bases lay outside the gene matches. Looked up from germline, CDR1 is GTSNPN and CDR2 is SVGIG (reference sequence). The CDR3 DNA follows: TGTGCCTCCCCGAGACCGGGGGGTAGAAGCTCCTACAATGAGCAGTTCTTC. This gives the protein CASPRPGGRSSYNEQFF.

To note about this clone: At one of its ends the junction is not consistent with the germline gene, which may arise from a read error. This rearrangement joins TRBV9 to TRBJ2-7; D gene unclear. CDR3 size: 15 residues. In germline, CDR1 is SGDLS, CDR2 YYNGEE. The CDR3 spells CASSEAPGSSNEQYF. Here the CDR3 DNA reads TGTGCCAGCAGCGAGGCCCCGGGTAGCTCCAACGAGCAGTACTTC.

V usage is TRBV5-1 and J usage is TRBJ1-1; TRBD1 might be the D (5 bases). The germline V and J ends were trimmed by 3 bases and 1 base, with 10 bases remaining between them. CDR3 length: 14 amino acids. CDR1 and CDR2 from the germline V gene are SGHRS and YFSETQ. CDR3 protein: CASSSGIPNTEAFF. In DNA, the CDR3 is TGCGCCAGCAGCTCAGGGATTCCGAACACTGAAGCTTTCTTT.

The V gene is TRBV9, the J gene TRBJ2-6, with D possibly being TRBD1 (6 bases). Trimming stripped 2 bases from V and 0 bases from J, with 9 bases between. Germline V gene lookup returns CDR1 SGDLS and CDR2 YYNGEE. CDR3 length equals 16 residues. The CDR3 region is CASSVTGSSGANVLTF. The DNA for the CDR3 is TGTGCCAGCAGCGTTACAGGGAGCTCTGGGGCCAACGTCCTGACTTTC.

The gene calls are TRBV19 and TRBJ1-6; D is ambiguous. V was pared by 6 bases and J by 6 bases, with 15 bases between. Germline loops: CDR1 LNHDA, CDR2 SQIVND (reference sequence). The CDR3 runs 15 residues. DNA of the CDR3: TGTGCCAGTAGGACCGAGGAAGTAGGTAATTCACCCCTCCACTTT. Amino acid sequence: CASRTEEVGNSPLHF.

J is TRBJ2-2 and V is TRBV18; TRBD2 matches 7 bases. Germline CDR1 reads KGHSH; CDR2 reads LQKENI. There are 13 residues in the CDR3. Losses at the gene ends were 5 bases for V and 6 bases for J; bases not matched to a gene: 3. Here the CDR3 reads CASSSLAAGELFF. The DNA for the CDR3 is TGTGCCAGCTCATCGCTAGCGGCCGGGGAGCTGTTTTTT.

The gene calls are TRBV7-3 and TRBJ2-2; 8 bases match TRBD2. There are 17 residues in the CDR3. The V and J ends lost 5 bases and 6 bases, in that order; junction bases with no gene match: 14. Germline V gives CDR1 SGHTA, CDR2 FQGTGA. CDR3 DNA sequence: TGTGCCAGCAGCCCCTTCCCCGGGGGGGCCGTAGCCGGGGAGCTGTTTTTT. Translated: CASSPFPGGAVAGELFF.

Here the CDR3 reads CSVVGGDEKLFF. DNA for the CDR3: TGCAGCGTTGTAGGGGGAGACGAAAAACTGTTTTTT. The V and J genes are TRBV29-1 and TRBJ1-4; D is possibly TRBD1 (6 bases). This CDR3 has 12 amino acids. Germline-derived CDR1 and CDR2 are SQVTM and ANQGSEA. V lost 4 bases and J lost 8, with 11 bases in between. Together with reference TRBV29-1 and TRBJ1-4, the CDR3 gives the full variable domain: SAVISQKPSRDICQRGTSLTIQCQVDSQVTMMFWYRQQPGQSLTLIATANQGSEATYESGFVIDKFPISRPNLTFSTLTVSNMSPEDSSIYLCSVVGGDEKLFFGSGTQLSVL.

The chain employs TRBV24-1 and TRBJ2-3; D possibly corresponds to TRBD2 (6 bases). The V gene's germline CDR1 is KGHDR and CDR2 SFDVKD. The ends were cut back, 4 bases at V and 3 bases at J, with 13 bases in the middle. The CDR3 has 15 amino acids. DNA for the CDR3: TGTGCCACCAGTGACCGGGACGGGGGAACAGATACGCAGTATTTT. Residues: CATSDRDGGTDTQYF.

The genes are TRBV9 and TRBJ1-1; a possible D gene is TRBD1 (5 bases). Germline V CDR1 and CDR2: SGDLS, YYNGEE. Between the trimmed V and J ends, which lost 1 base and 4 bases, there was a span of 17 bases. CDR3 length equals 16 residues. The CDR3 DNA sequence: TGTGCCAGCAGCGTAAGTAACGAAGGGGCGCGCACTGAAGCTTTCTTT. This gives the protein CASSVSNEGARTEAFF.

The gene calls are TRBV24-1 and TRBJ2-2; 7 bases match TRBD1. V lost 3 bases and J lost 7; bases outside the gene matches: 10. This CDR3 contains 16 residues. Germline V gene lookup returns CDR1 KGHDR and CDR2 SFDVKD. The CDR3 DNA follows: TGTGCCACCAGTGATGCCTCGACAGGGATCGACGGGGAGCTGTTTTTT. It yields the protein CATSDASTGIDGELFF.

The sample holds one count of this clone. V gene TRBV12-5 combines with J gene TRBJ2-1, with TRBD2 matching 13 bases. Per germline, CDR1 LGHNT and CDR2 FRNRAP. J gave up 4 bases and V 5 bases, and 8 bases lay outside the gene matches. This CDR3 region has 17 residues. CDR3 protein: CASGRQTSGGYYNEQFF. CDR3 sequence (DNA): TGTGCTAGTGGTCGCCAGACTAGCGGGGGGTATTACAATGAGCAGTTCTTC.

This chain joins TRBV19 and TRBJ1-2, with unresolved D. Trimming cost V 11 bases and J 5 bases, with 15 bases left between them. The length of the CDR3 is 12 residues. The V gene's germline CDR1 is LNHDA and CDR2 SQIVND (reference sequence). CDR3 bases: TGTGCCGTCGTAACGGGAGGATATGGCTACACCTTC. Its protein is CAVVTGGYGYTF. Supplemented by reference TRBV19 and TRBJ1-2, the full variable domain reads DGGITQSPKYLFRKEGQNVTLSCEQNLNHDAMYWYRQDPGQGLRLIYYSQIVNDFQKGDIAEGYSVSREKKESFPLTVTSAQKNPTAFYLCAVVTGGYGYTFGSGTRLTVV.

V and J are TRBV28 and TRBJ2-6, with 8 bases identical to TRBD1. Germline values: CDR1 MDHEN, CDR2 SYDVKM. CDR3 length: 17 residues. The ends lost 3 bases at V and 4 bases at J; junction bases unmatched: 8. DNA for the CDR3: TGTGCCAGCAGTTTTCACCAGGGGGCGGGAGGGGCCAACGTCCTGACTTTC. It is translated as CASSFHQGAGGANVLTF.